The rows below give T cell receptor beta chains drawn from one sample of a study of post-analysis software for immune sequencing data. TCRdb processed the PCR reads anew with MiXCR; each CDR3 protein has one entry. The table includes hundreds of thousands of distinct CDR3 sequences, approximately 30% detected once. Sequencing input: blood. Source of these receptors: a girl aged 10 to 17 with multiple sclerosis. CDR3s include the opening cysteine and the closing phenylalanine or tryptophan. The D gene is left open where the match is weak. Clone size is shown for a subset of rows, as once, few, many or a class of expanded clone.

TRBJ2-1 | TRBD1 | . | TRBV5-1 | CASSLGGTGGVGEQFF | TGCGCCAGCAGCTTGGGCGGGACAGGGGGCGTGGGTGAGCAGTTCTTC
TRBJ2-5 | . | . | TRBV10-2 | CASGMSGGLGGQYF | TGCGCCAGCGGCATGAGTGGGGGTCTTGGGGGCCAGTACTTC
TRBJ2-1 | TRBD2 | few | TRBV20-1 | CSALGLAGESGQFF | TGCAGTGCCCTCGGACTAGCGGGAGAGTCTGGGCAGTTCTTC
TRBJ1-2 | . | . | TRBV10-3 | CAISDRQDSPYGYTF | TGTGCCATCAGTGATCGACAGGACTCTCCCTATGGCTACACCTTC
TRBJ2-7 | . | few | TRBV3-1 | CASSHHGGEQYF | TGTGCCAGCAGTCACCACGGAGGCGAGCAGTACTTC
TRBJ2-5 | . | . | TRBV5-1 | CASSLGIGRGGETQYF | TGCGCCAGCAGCTTGGGTATTGGACGAGGAGGAGAGACCCAGTACTTC
TRBJ1-5 | . | many | TRBV5-1 | CASSLEGSNQPQHF | TGCGCCAGCAGCTTGGAAGGGAGCAATCAGCCCCAGCATTTT
TRBJ2-1 | . | . | TRBV6-1 | CASSALNPGALTYNEQFF | TGTGCCAGCAGTGCCCTAAATCCGGGCGCCTTAACCTACAATGAGCAGTTCTTC
TRBJ1-2 | . | . | TRBV7-9 | CASSLAGRDGYTF | TGTGCCAGCAGCTTAGCGGGACGGGATGGCTACACCTTC
TRBJ1-5 | . | few | TRBV18 | CASSPLVRNNQPQHF | TGTGCCAGCTCCCCCCTCGTCAGGAACAATCAGCCCCAGCATTTT
TRBJ2-5 | . | few | TRBV20-1 | CSAIRGQETQYF | TGCAGTGCTATTAGGGGCCAAGAGACCCAGTACTTC
TRBJ2-7 | TRBD2 | . | TRBV6-5 | CASSASAGGFSEQYF | TGTGCCAGCAGTGCTTCAGCGGGGGGGTTCTCCGAGCAGTACTTC
TRBJ2-6 | . | few | TRBV6-1 | CASPSPGANVLTF | TGTGCCAGCCCAAGTCCCGGGGCCAACGTCCTGACTTTC
TRBJ2-7 | TRBD2 | . | TRBV20-1 | CSASLAGGLDEQYF | TGCAGTGCTAGTCTAGCGGGAGGGCTCGACGAGCAGTACTTC
TRBJ1-6 | . | few | TRBV12-3/TRBV12-4 | CASTLQGSPLHF | TGTGCCAGCACCCTACAGGGTTCACCCCTCCACTTT
TRBJ2-1 | . | few | TRBV7-9 | CASSATGDNEQFF | TGTGCCAGCAGCGCGACTGGGGACAATGAGCAGTTCTTC
TRBJ2-1 | . | few | TRBV6-5 | CASSYEGNEQFF | TGTGCCAGCAGTTACGAGGGGAATGAGCAGTTCTTC
TRBJ2-7 | TRBD2 | . | TRBV28 | CASSSKGTSGTPFSYEQYF | TGTGCCAGCAGTTCGAAAGGGACTAGCGGGACGCCTTTCTCCTACGAGCAGTACTTC
TRBJ2-6 | . | . | TRBV28 | CASSYGHGANVLTF | TGTGCCAGCAGTTACGGACATGGGGCCAACGTCCTGACTTTC
TRBJ2-3 | TRBD1 | few | TRBV10-3 | CAISEPGTGGTDTQYF | TGTGCCATCAGTGAGCCCGGGACAGGGGGCACAGATACGCAGTATTTT
TRBJ2-1 | TRBD2 | . | TRBV11-2 | CASSPGTSERVDEQFF | TGTGCCAGCAGCCCGGGGACTAGCGAGAGGGTCGATGAGCAGTTCTTC
TRBJ1-1 | TRBD1 | few | TRBV29-1 | CSAQGAGEAFF | TGCAGCGCACAGGGGGCAGGGGAAGCTTTCTTT
TRBJ1-5 | TRBD1 | . | TRBV7-2 | CASSRGQGVYQPQHF | TGTGCCAGCAGCCGCGGACAGGGGGTTTACCAGCCCCAGCATTTT
TRBJ2-3 | . | few | TRBV9 | CASTSRELTDTQYF | TGTGCCAGCACTTCGAGGGAGCTCACAGATACGCAGTATTTT
TRBJ2-5 | TRBD1 | . | TRBV4-3 | CASSPSTGVGETQYF | TGCGCCAGCAGCCCAAGTACAGGGGTGGGTGAGACCCAGTACTTC
TRBJ2-7 | . | few | TRBV28 | CASSLFTSAGARNEQYF | TGTGCCAGCAGTTTGTTTACCTCGGCGGGGGCAAGGAACGAGCAGTACTTC
TRBJ2-3 | . | few | TRBV20-1 | CSVRRGKASTDTQYF | TGCAGTGTCCGAAGGGGTAAAGCTAGCACAGATACGCAGTATTTT
TRBJ2-1 | . | few | TRBV10-3 | CAISPSEGAYGEQFF | TGTGCCATCAGCCCGTCGGAGGGGGCGTACGGTGAGCAGTTCTTC
TRBJ1-5 | . | . | TRBV28 | CASNEGQGVQPQHF | TGTGCCAGCAATGAGGGCCAGGGCGTACAGCCCCAGCATTTT
TRBJ2-7 | TRBD1 | . | TRBV7-2 | CASSQGQGGKYEQYF | TGTGCCAGCAGCCAGGGACAGGGGGGGAAGTACGAGCAGTACTTC
TRBJ1-4 | . | . | TRBV6-5 | CASSSRGGGMFF | TGTGCCAGCAGTTCCCGCGGGGGGGGGATGTTTTTT
TRBJ2-4 | . | . | TRBV5-1 | CATRSGGDGIQYF | TGCGCGACCCGAAGTGGCGGGGATGGCATTCAGTACTTC
TRBJ2-3 | TRBD2 | . | TRBV7-2 | CASSLARGLAGVSDTQYF | TGTGCCAGCAGCTTAGCCCGAGGACTAGCGGGAGTGAGCGATACGCAGTATTTT
TRBJ2-5 | TRBD1 | few | TRBV20-1 | CSAREADRGSETQYF | TGCAGTGCTAGAGAAGCAGACAGGGGGTCAGAGACCCAGTACTTC
TRBJ1-2 | . | . | TRBV7-9 | CASSLVEGAPGYTF | TGTGCCAGCAGCTTAGTGGAGGGAGCCCCTGGCTACACCTTC
TRBJ2-1 | . | . | TRBV21-1 | CASSKAEQFF | TGTGCCAGCAGCAAAGCTGAGCAGTTCTTC
TRBJ2-3 | . | few | TRBV5-1 | CASSWTGATDTQYF | TGCGCCAGCAGCTGGACCGGGGCCACAGATACGCAGTATTTT
TRBJ2-1 | . | . | TRBV10-3 | CANSEKGNEQFF | TGTGCCAACAGTGAAAAGGGCAATGAGCAGTTCTTC
TRBJ2-1 | . | . | TRBV2 | CASSELENGQFF | TGTGCCAGCAGTGAATTGGAAAATGGGCAGTTCTTC
TRBJ2-3 | TRBD2 | few | TRBV6-2/TRBV6-3 | CASRERGRGTDTQYF | TGTGCCAGCAGAGAACGCGGGAGGGGCACAGATACGCAGTATTTT
TRBJ2-3 | TRBD1 | few | TRBV29-1 | CSGRPGGTGTQYF | TGCAGCGGACGACCAGGGGGAACGGGTACGCAGTATTTT
TRBJ2-4 | TRBD2 | few | TRBV20-1 | CSARWTSGYENIQYF | TGCAGTGCTAGATGGACTAGCGGGTATGAAAACATTCAGTACTTC
TRBJ2-7 | TRBD1 | . | TRBV29-1 | CSVEEPQGALPYF | TGCAGCGTTGAAGAACCACAGGGGGCGCTTCCCTACTTC
TRBJ1-1 | . | . | TRBV29-1 | CSATAGGEGTEAFF | TGCAGCGCTACCGCGGGAGGCGAGGGGACTGAAGCTTTCTTT
TRBJ2-2 | . | . | TRBV4-3 | CASSQVVLAVNTGVLFF | TGCGCCAGCAGCCAAGTAGTACTAGCTGTAAACACCGGGGTGCTGTTTTTT
TRBJ1-2 | . | few | TRBV7-2 | CASSIGPRDGYTF | TGTGCCAGCAGCATAGGCCCCCGGGATGGCTACACCTTC
TRBJ1-2 | TRBD1 | . | TRBV20-1 | CSAWTGAWDGYTF | TGCAGTGCTTGGACAGGGGCCTGGGATGGCTACACCTTC
TRBJ2-5 | . | . | TRBV5-1 | CASSLDPIQETQYF | TGCGCCAGCAGCTTGGATCCGATACAAGAGACCCAGTACTTC
TRBJ1-1 | TRBD1 | . | TRBV7-9 | CASSYPGQGRRNTEAFF | TGTGCCAGCAGCTATCCGGGACAGGGAAGGAGGAACACTGAAGCTTTCTTT
TRBJ2-4 | TRBD1 | many | TRBV6-5 | CASSTYRGWRNIQYF | TGTGCCAGCAGTACCTACAGGGGATGGAGGAACATTCAGTACTTC
TRBJ2-7 | TRBD1 | . | TRBV20-1 | CSALGAGGEQYF | TGCAGTGCCCTGGGGGCAGGGGGTGAGCAGTACTTC
TRBJ2-7 | TRBD2 | few | TRBV20-1 | CSARDLAASYEQYF | TGCAGTGCTAGGGATCTAGCGGCCTCCTACGAGCAGTACTTC
TRBJ2-7 | . | few | TRBV20-1 | CSASLIIGAYEQYF | TGCAGTGCTAGTTTGATCATCGGGGCCTACGAGCAGTACTTC